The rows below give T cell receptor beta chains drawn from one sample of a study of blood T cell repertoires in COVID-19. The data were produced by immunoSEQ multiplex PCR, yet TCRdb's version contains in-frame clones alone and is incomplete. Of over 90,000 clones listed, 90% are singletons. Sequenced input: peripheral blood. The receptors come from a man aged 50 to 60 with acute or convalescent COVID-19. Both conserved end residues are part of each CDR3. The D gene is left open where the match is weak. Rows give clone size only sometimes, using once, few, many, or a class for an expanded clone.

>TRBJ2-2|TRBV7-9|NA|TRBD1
CASSRTGAGELFF
TGTGCCAGCAGCCGGACAGGGGCCGGGGAGCTGTTTTTT
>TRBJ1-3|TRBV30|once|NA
CAWSQDRNGNTIYF
TGTGCCTGGAGTCAAGATCGTAACGGGAACACCATATATTTT
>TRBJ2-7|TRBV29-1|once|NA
CSVKLGTYEQYF
TGCAGCGTTAAATTGGGCACCTACGAGCAGTACTTC
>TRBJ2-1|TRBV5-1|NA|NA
CASSYRGDNEQFF
TGCGCCAGCAGTTACCGGGGAGACAATGAGCAGTTCTTC
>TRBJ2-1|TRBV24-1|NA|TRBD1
CATSDPGQVYNEQFF
TGTGCCACCAGTGACCCAGGACAGGTTTACAATGAGCAGTTCTTC
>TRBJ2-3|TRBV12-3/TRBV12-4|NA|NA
CASQSSGWTQYF
TGTGCCAGCCAATCATCGGGTTGGACGCAGTATTTT
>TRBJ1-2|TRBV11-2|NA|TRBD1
CASSLDRTGWVAGYTF
TGTGCCAGCAGCTTAGACCGGACAGGGTGGGTGGCTGGCTACACCTTC
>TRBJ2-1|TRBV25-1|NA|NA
CASIQYNEQFF
TGTGCCAGCATACAATACAATGAGCAGTTCTTC
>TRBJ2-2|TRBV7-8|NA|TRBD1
CASSGDRAANTGELFF
TGTGCCAGCAGCGGCGACAGGGCCGCGAACACCGGGGAGCTGTTTTTT
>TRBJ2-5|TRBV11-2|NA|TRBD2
CASSEGQRGREETQYF
TGTGCCAGCAGCGAAGGCCAGCGCGGGAGGGAAGAGACCCAGTACTTC
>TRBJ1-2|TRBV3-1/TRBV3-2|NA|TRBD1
CASSTGTGGNYGYTF
TGTGCCAGCAGCACGGGGACAGGGGGAAACTATGGCTACACCTTC
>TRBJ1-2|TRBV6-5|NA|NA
CASRTDSFNYGYTF
TGTGCCAGCAGGACCGACAGCTTTAACTATGGCTACACCTTC
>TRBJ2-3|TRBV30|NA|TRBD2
CAGTIAGGPTDTQYF
TGTGCCGGTACGATAGCGGGAGGCCCCACAGATACGCAGTATTTT
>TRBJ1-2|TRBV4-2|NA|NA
CASSQDGGGYGYTF
TGTGCCAGCAGCCAAGATGGGGGCGGCTATGGCTACACCTTC